Listed below are T cell receptor beta chains from one sample, sequenced in a study of blood T cell repertoires in COVID-19. Sequenced by immunoSEQ multiplex PCR; TCRdb stores in-frame clones only, minus some. The table has a few hundred thousand clones, approximately 90% seen once; the top ten hold 5.5% to 8%. Sequences were obtained from peripheral blood. These receptors were collected from a woman in her fifties or sixties with COVID-19, enrolled during active disease. Both conserved end residues are part of each CDR3. A D gene is named only where the DNA matches it firmly. A clone size is listed for some rows: how often the clone was seen (once, few, many), or a class if it is expanded.

TRBJ2-4 | TRBV6-6 | - | - | TGTGCCAGCAGTTACTTTCCGGGATCGGACATTCAGTACTTC | CASSYFPGSDIQYF
TRBJ2-1 | TRBV9 | TRBD1 | few | TGTGCCAGCAGCGTAGAGGACAGGGACTACAATGAGCAGTTCTTC | CASSVEDRDYNEQFF
TRBJ1-5 | TRBV6-6 | - | - | TGTGCCAGCAGCCCCGGACAGTTTAGCAATCAGCCCCAGCATTTT | CASSPGQFSNQPQHF
TRBJ1-1 | TRBV7-9 | - | - | TGTGCCAGCAGCTTTGATGGGGAGGCTGTCTTCGGAGCTTTCTTT | CASSFDGEAVFGAFF
TRBJ1-3 | TRBV11-2 | - | - | TGTGCCAGCAGCCGGACAGACTCTGGAAACACCATATATTTT | CASSRTDSGNTIYF
TRBJ1-4 | TRBV11-2 | TRBD1 | - | TGTGCCAGCAGCTTGGGCCCGACAGGGGCTAATGAAAAACTGTTTTTT | CASSLGPTGANEKLFF
TRBJ2-1 | TRBV12-3/TRBV12-4 | - | - | TGTGCCACCCGGAGGTCCTACAATGAGCAGTTCTTC | CATRRSYNEQFF
TRBJ1-4 | TRBV10-2 | - | - | TGCGCCAGCAGTCAAACCTCGGGGGAGTATGAAAAACTGTTTTTT | CASSQTSGEYEKLFF
TRBJ1-5 | TRBV10-2 | - | - | TGCGCCAGCAGTGAGAACAGGGCGAGCAATCAGCCCCAGCATTTT | CASSENRASNQPQHF
TRBJ2-5 | TRBV10-3 | TRBD1 | - | TGTGCCATCGGGGGGACAGGGGGCCTAGAGACCCAGTACTTC | CAIGGTGGLETQYF
TRBJ1-1 | TRBV6-6 | TRBD1 | - | TGTGCCAGCGTGCGACAGGGCACTGCGAACACTGAAGCTTTCTTT | CASVRQGTANTEAFF
TRBJ2-5 | TRBV5-4 | TRBD1 | - | TGTGCCAGCAGCCGCTGGGACAGGGTGGAGACCCAGTACTTC | CASSRWDRVETQYF
TRBJ2-3 | TRBV6-5 | - | - | TGTGCCAGCAGTTACTCGGGTGGGAGTGTGCCAGATACGCAGTATTTT | CASSYSGGSVPDTQYF
TRBJ2-5 | TRBV7-3 | TRBD2 | - | TGTGCCAGCAGCTTAGGCCGGGAGGGGGGGACCCAGTACTTC | CASSLGREGGTQYF
TRBJ2-3 | TRBV6-6 | TRBD2 | once | TGTGCCAGCAGTTCCGTAGCGGGAGCGAGAGTAAATACGCAGTATTTT | CASSSVAGARVNTQYF
TRBJ1-4 | TRBV6-6 | - | - | TGTGCCAGCAGCACCGGACTGACCGGGGAAAAACTGTTTTTT | CASSTGLTGEKLFF
TRBJ1-3 | TRBV9 | - | once | TGTGCCAGCAGCGTAGATGTAGCCGACTCTGGAAACACCATATATTTT | CASSVDVADSGNTIYF
TRBJ2-7 | TRBV3-1/TRBV3-2 | - | - | TGTGCCAGCAGCCAAGGTACGGGAACCCTCGACGAGCAGTACTTC | CASSQGTGTLDEQYF
TRBJ1-5 | TRBV19 | TRBD1 | - | TGTGCCAGTAGTAGGGAACAGGGGGGTAATCAGCCCCAGCATTTT | CASSREQGGNQPQHF
TRBJ2-7 | TRBV19 | - | - | TGTGCCAGTAGTTCCGTCGTGGGGAGCCGCGAGCAGTACTTC | CASSSVVGSREQYF
TRBJ2-2 | TRBV12-5 | - | - | TGTGCTAGTGGTTTGTCCGAGTGGCGGGGCACCGGGGAGCTGTTTTTT | CASGLSEWRGTGELFF
TRBJ1-6 | TRBV5-1 | TRBD1 | - | TGCGCCAGCAGCTTGGGCGCACAGGGACAGGGGGGAAATTCACCCCTCCACTTT | CASSLGAQGQGGNSPLHF
TRBJ1-4 | TRBV15 | - | - | TGTGCCACCAGCAGAGATAACAGGGAGATAATGAATGAAAAACTGTTTTTT | CATSRDNREIMNEKLFF
TRBJ1-5 | TRBV11-2 | TRBD1 | - | TGTGCCAGCAGCCGCGACAGGGGAGGGCCCCAGCATTTT | CASSRDRGGPQHF
TRBJ2-3 | TRBV11-2 | - | - | TGTGCCAGCAGCTTAATCTTACAGGCCACAGATACGCAGTATTTT | CASSLILQATDTQYF
TRBJ2-3 | TRBV11-3 | - | - | TGTGCCAGCAGTCAGAGACGAACGGGAGCGACTTCAGATACGCAGTATTTT | CASSQRRTGATSDTQYF